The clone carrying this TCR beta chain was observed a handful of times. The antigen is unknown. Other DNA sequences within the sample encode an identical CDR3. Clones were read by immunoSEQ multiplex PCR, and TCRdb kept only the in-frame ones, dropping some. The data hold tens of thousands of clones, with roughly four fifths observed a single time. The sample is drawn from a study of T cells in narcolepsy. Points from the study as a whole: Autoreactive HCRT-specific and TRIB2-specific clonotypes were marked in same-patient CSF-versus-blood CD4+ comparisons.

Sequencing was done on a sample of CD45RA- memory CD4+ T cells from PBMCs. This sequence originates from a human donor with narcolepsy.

This chain's CDR3 is CAWSRGHNGGGEAFF. As DNA, the CDR3 is TGTGCCTGGAGCAGGGGGCATAACGGAGGGGGTGAAGCTTTCTTT. V gene TRBV30 combines with J gene TRBJ1-1, with 8 bases that match TRBD1. Losses at the gene ends were 3 bases for V and 7 bases for J; bases not matched to a gene: 13. This CDR3 spans 15 amino acids. The germline V gene encodes CDR1 GTSNPN and CDR2 SVGIG (reference sequence). Based on the CDR3 plus reference TRBV30 and TRBJ1-1, the full variable domain is SQTIHQWPATLVQPVGSPLSLECTVEGTSNPNLYWYRQAAGRGLQLLFYSVGIGQISSEVPQNLSASRPQDRQFILSSKKLLLSDSGFYLCAWSRGHNGGGEAFFGQGTRLTVV.